Ten or more counts support the clone carrying this T cell receptor beta chain. Its target is not known. This entry is derived from a study of blood T cells in healthy people across ages. Findings and limits, study-wide: A roughly linear age-dependent decrease characterized TCR beta diversity per million T cells. Expanded clonotype changes were possibly confounded by unknown donor CMV status.

There were at least 6 micrograms of total RNA extracted from every sample. With 3 bases removed from V and 2 bases from J, the gap between germline ends came to 8 bases. Germline values: CDR1 GTSNPN, CDR2 SVGIG (reference sequence). The CDR3 is made up of 13 amino acids. A sample-barcoded 5' primer and a J-beta primer mix were used in a second PCR of roughly 7 to 11 cycles. Per-sample output comprised a minimum of 2.5 million paired-end reads containing CDR3. TCRdb ran MiXCR on the 5' RACE reads and lists one entry per CDR3 protein. This table holds about 700,000 distinct CDR3 sequences, about a third found once.

The sequence was collected from an elderly woman in good health. The chain combines TRBV30 with TRBJ2-1; the D gene is possibly TRBD1 (5 bases). Sample: blood. The CDR3 protein is CAWSFRAYNEQFF. CDR3 DNA: TGTGCCTGGAGCTTCAGGGCCTACAATGAGCAGTTCTTC.